Below are 21 T cell receptor beta chains sequenced from a single sample in a study of blood T cell repertoires in COVID-19. Sequenced by immunoSEQ multiplex PCR; TCRdb stores in-frame clones only, minus some. The sample lists 84,000 or so clones; about 81% were seen once. The sequenced sample consisted of peripheral blood. These receptor sequences come from a human donor in a cohort sampled during active COVID-19.

V and J are TRBV6-5 and TRBJ2-5; D ambiguous. V gave up 0 bases and J gave up 1 base, with 9 bases separating them. The CDR3 extends over 15 amino acids. Germline V gene lookup returns CDR1 MNHEY and CDR2 SVGAGI. As DNA, the CDR3 is TGTGCCAGCAGTTACTCGAACAGCCGCCAAGAGACCCAGTACTTC. Translation: CASSYSNSRQETQYF.

The chain is built from TRBV24-1 and TRBJ2-1, with D perhaps TRBD2 (5 bases). The CDR3 runs to 15 residues. The V end lost 4 bases, the J end lost 0 bases, and 9 bases lay between the germline ends. Germline V gene data show CDR1 as KGHDR and CDR2 as SFDVKD. The CDR3 DNA follows: TGTGCCACCAGTGAGACGGGGTCCTCCTACAATGAGCAGTTCTTC. It specifies CATSETGSSYNEQFF.

This clone was counted once. The chain links TRBV19 to TRBJ1-1; perhaps TRBD1 as D (5 bases). V lost 6 bases, J lost 1 base, and 15 bases lay in between. CDR1 and CDR2 (germline): LNHDA, SQIVND (reference sequence). This CDR3 region has 15 residues. The CDR3 is CASSPKTVPNTEAFF. CDR3 in DNA: TGTGCCAGTAGCCCCAAGACAGTTCCGAACACTGAAGCTTTCTTT.

The chain uses TRBV7-2 and TRBJ2-7; 9 nucleotides match TRBD2. Germline V gene lookup returns CDR1 SGHTA and CDR2 FQGNSA. This CDR3 has 15 amino acids. V trimming: 3 bases; J trimming: 4 bases; junction bases outside the gene matches: 7. The CDR3 nucleotides are TGTGCCAGCAGCTTCGGCGGGGGGGAGGGGTACGAGCAGTACTTC. Its protein is CASSFGGGEGYEQYF.

The gene calls are TRBV5-5 and TRBJ1-4, with TRBD1 matching 10 bases. The CDR3 is made up of 16 amino acids. Per the germline V gene, CDR1 is SGHKS and CDR2 is YYEKEE (reference sequence). The ends lost 1 base at V and 7 bases at J; junction bases unmatched: 7. The DNA of the CDR3 is TGTGCCAGCAGCTTGACGCCGGGACAGGGGCTTGAAAAACTGTTTTTT. It specifies CASSLTPGQGLEKLFF.

J is TRBJ1-2 and V is TRBV2, with a tentative D call TRBD1 (6 bases). Deletions cut 5 bases from V and 0 bases from J, with 7 bases between. The V gene's germline CDR1 is SNHLY and CDR2 FYNNEI. This CDR3 contains 13 residues. For the CDR3, the DNA is TGTGCCAGCAGTTACAGGGCTAACTATGGCTACACCTTC. The encoded protein is CASSYRANYGYTF.

For the CDR3, the DNA is TGTGCCAGCAGTGGGACAGTTAATTCACCCCTCCACTTT. Translation: CASSGTVNSPLHF. This chain links TRBV6-2 or TRBV6-3 with TRBJ1-6; 7 positions agree with TRBD1. V lost 5 bases, J lost 6 bases, and 1 base stayed unmatched. The germline CDR1 and CDR2 sequences are MNHEY and SVGEGT. There are 13 residues in the CDR3.

The chain couples TRBV30 to TRBJ1-1; 8 bases match TRBD1. The V segment lost 2 bases and the J segment 1 base; nucleotides outside the gene matches: 6. Germline V gene lookup returns CDR1 GTSNPN and CDR2 SVGIG (reference sequence). The CDR3 loop spans 15 amino acids. CDR3 amino acids: CAWSLPTGANTEAFF. The CDR3 bases are TGTGCCTGGAGTCTCCCGACAGGGGCGAACACTGAAGCTTTCTTT.

There are many counts of this clone. The J gene is TRBJ1-1, the V gene TRBV10-1; a weak D match, TRBD1 (5 bases). Germline CDR1 and CDR2: WNHNN and SYGVQD (reference sequence). The CDR3 is 12 amino acids. The germline V and J ends were trimmed by 4 bases and 5 bases, with 8 bases remaining between them. The CDR3 sequence: CASSAGDTEAFF. The CDR3 nucleotides are TGCGCCAGCAGTGCGGGGGATACTGAAGCTTTCTTT.

This clone was found a few times. This chain joins TRBV5-4 and TRBJ2-1; the match to TRBD2 covers 8 bases. This CDR3 spans 16 amino acids. Unmatched junction bases numbered 7, after V lost 3 bases and J lost 2 bases. Germline assignment: CDR1 SGHNT and CDR2 YYREEE (reference sequence). The CDR3 reads CASSYYGGAPYNEQFF. CDR3 coding DNA: TGTGCCAGCAGCTACTACGGGGGGGCCCCCTACAATGAGCAGTTCTTC.

The V call is TRBV7-2, the J call TRBJ1-4; D perhaps matches TRBD1 (5 bases). V shed 6 bases and J shed 5 bases, with 13 bases lying between them. The CDR3 sequence is 14 residues long. Germline CDR1 and CDR2: SGHTA and FQGNSA. This CDR3 reads CASSSSAGNEKLFF. The CDR3 DNA reads TGTGCCAGCAGTTCTAGTGCAGGGAATGAAAAACTGTTTTTT. The entire variable domain, with the rest obtained from reference TRBV7-2 and TRBJ1-4, is as follows: GAGVSQSPSNKVTEKGKDVELRCDPISGHTALYWYRQSLGQGLEFLIYFQGNSAPDKSGLPSDRFSAERTGGSVSTLTIQRTQQEDSAVYLCASSSSAGNEKLFFGSGTQLSVL.

The V gene is TRBV4-3, the J gene TRBJ2-1; the match to TRBD2 covers 7 bases. The CDR3 runs to 17 residues. The V gene end was trimmed by 1 base and the J gene end by 4 bases; junction bases not matched to a gene: 10. Germline-derived CDR1 and CDR2 are LGHNA and YSLEER. The CDR3 loop reads CASSQGGGLELYNEQFF. DNA for the CDR3: TGCGCCAGCAGCCAAGGGGGAGGACTAGAACTTTACAATGAGCAGTTCTTC.

The chain is built from TRBV19 and TRBJ1-2; 8 nucleotides match TRBD1. The CDR3 sequence is 12 residues long. J was trimmed by 4 bases and V by 10 bases; bases with no gene match: 5. In germline, CDR1 is LNHDA, CDR2 SQIVND (reference sequence). The CDR3 nucleotides read TGTGCCATAGGAGACAGGGGCTATGGCTACACCTTC. Protein sequence: CAIGDRGYGYTF.

The chain employs TRBV28 and TRBJ1-1, with D possibly TRBD1 on 5 matching bases. V lost 6 bases to trimming and J lost 4 bases, with 15 bases between them. Germline V CDR1 and CDR2: MDHEN, SYDVKM. The CDR3 has 14 residues. As DNA, the CDR3 is TGTGCCAGCAGACCCTGGCGGGGGGTCACTGAAGCTTTCTTT. Protein sequence: CASRPWRGVTEAFF.

The chain links TRBV18 to TRBJ2-7, with TRBD1 matching over 7 bases. The CDR3 contains 14 residues. Germline trimming cut 4 bases from V and 6 bases from J; bases unmatched to any gene: 9. Germline V gene data show CDR1 as KGHSH and CDR2 as LQKENI. CDR3 in amino acids: CASSRTTGVPEQYF. CDR3 coding DNA: TGTGCCAGCTCACGAACTACAGGGGTACCCGAGCAGTACTTC. Complete variable domain (other parts from reference TRBV18 and TRBJ2-7): NAGVMQNPRHLVRRRGQEARLRCSPMKGHSHVYWYRQLPEEGLKFMVYLQKENIIDESGMPKERFSAEFPKEGPSILRIQQVVRGDSAAYFCASSRTTGVPEQYFGPGTRLTVT.

The rearrangement uses TRBV11-2 and TRBJ1-6; 8 bases map to TRBD1. With V trimmed by 4 bases and J by 9 bases, 11 bases remained unmatched. This CDR3 has 16 residues. Per germline, CDR1 SGHAT and CDR2 FQNNGV. The CDR3 region is CASSSQHGTGSSPLHF. Written as DNA, the CDR3 is TGTGCCAGCAGCTCTCAACACGGGACAGGTAGTTCACCCCTCCACTTT. Drawing the rest from reference TRBV11-2 and TRBJ1-6, the complete variable domain is EAGVAQSPRYKIIEKRQSVAFWCNPISGHATLYWYQQILGQGPKLLIQFQNNGVVDDSQLPKDRFSAERLKGVDSTLKIQPAKLEDSAVYLCASSSQHGTGSSPLHFGNGTRLTVT.

The chain carries TRBV7-3 and TRBJ1-1; D may be TRBD1 (5 bases). V dropped 2 bases and J dropped 8 bases, with 12 bases sitting between them. CDR1 and CDR2 (germline): SGHTA, FQGTGA. The CDR3 spans 13 residues. Here the CDR3 DNA reads TGTGCCAGCAGCTTAGGTGGGGCAGGAGAAGCTTTCTTT. It translates to CASSLGGAGEAFF.

The J gene is TRBJ1-1, the V gene TRBV6-1; D remains ambiguous. This CDR3 comprises 13 residues. The germline V gene encodes CDR1 MNHNS and CDR2 SASEGT. V was trimmed by 2 bases and J by 11 bases, leaving 15 bases between them. DNA for the CDR3: TGTGCCAGCAGTGAAAGGTCGGAGGGAATGGCTTTCTTT. This gives the protein CASSERSEGMAFF.

V is TRBV27 and J is TRBJ2-7; TRBD1 aligns across 7 bases. The CDR3 has 13 amino acids. Germline V gives CDR1 MNHEY, CDR2 SMNVEV (reference sequence). Trimming at V came to 8 bases and at J to 3 bases, leaving 7 bases not matched to a gene. CDR3 residues: CASSGQNLYEQYF. CDR3 nucleotides: TGTGCCAGCTCGGGACAGAACCTCTACGAGCAGTACTTC.

The chain has TRBV18 and TRBJ2-7; 11 bases align to TRBD1. This CDR3 spans 14 amino acids. The germline gives CDR1 KGHSH, CDR2 LQKENI. V was clipped by 3 bases and J by 5 bases; unmatched bases: 3. The CDR3 reads CASSPWTGGDEQYF. CDR3 nucleotide sequence: TGTGCCAGCTCACCCTGGACAGGGGGCGACGAGCAGTACTTC.

This clone occurred once. The chain is built from TRBV7-9 and TRBJ1-4; 7 nucleotides match TRBD1. The germline V gene encodes CDR1 SEHNR and CDR2 FQNEAQ (reference sequence). The V and J ends lost 5 bases and 5 bases, in that order; junction bases with no gene match: 8. CDR3 length: 15 residues. The CDR3 sequence: CASSLFQGVNEKLFF. The CDR3 nucleotides are TGTGCCAGCAGCCTTTTCCAGGGGGTCAATGAAAAACTGTTTTTT.